The present T cell receptor (beta chain) was sequenced within a study of identifying expanded T cells in peripheral blood. Findings and limits, study-wide: Approximately two-week clone count variance significantly increased as total template count grew. About 1.2 clones differed between technical replicates, versus 16.4 and 19 over time.

Healthy donors had no documented immune events, such as infections, while sampled. This clone was counted a single time. The antigen is not known. Generated by immunoSEQ multiplex PCR, the TCRdb table keeps only in-frame clones and is missing some. The sample has 80,000 to 90,000 clones; around 85% are singletons. The source of this sequence is a person aged 18 to 70 in good health. Material: blood.

CDR3 protein: CASIPGGGYTGELFF. CDR3 sequence (DNA): TGTGCCAGCATACCGGGGGGAGGGTACACCGGGGAGCTGTTTTTT. The chain joins TRBV2 to TRBJ2-2; 7 nucleotides align to TRBD2. J lost 3 bases, V lost 7 bases, and 8 bases had no gene match. Germline CDR1 and CDR2: SNHLY and FYNNEI. The CDR3 covers 15 residues.